This record covers a single TCR beta chain. This specimen comes from a study of blood T cell repertoires in COVID-19. Overall study context: PBMCs, B-cell-depleted T cells, or T cells provided the cDNA or gDNA that made up the material.

Profiling relied on immunoSEQ multiplex PCR, and the TCRdb table lists in-frame clones only, not all of them. The sample shows a few hundred thousand clones, 60% to 75% of them seen only once. Material for sequencing was peripheral blood. This clonotype was obtained from an elderly woman with acute or convalescent COVID-19.

CDR3 amino acids: CATSRFSDRGHNEQYF. CDR3 bases: TGTGCCACCAGCAGATTTTCCGACAGGGGGCACAACGAGCAGTACTTC. The chain couples TRBV15 to TRBJ2-7; 10 nucleotides line up with TRBD1. The CDR3 is 16 residues long. V lost 2 bases to trimming and J lost 5 bases; unmatched junction nucleotides: 9. In germline, CDR1 is LNHNV, CDR2 YYDKDF (reference sequence).